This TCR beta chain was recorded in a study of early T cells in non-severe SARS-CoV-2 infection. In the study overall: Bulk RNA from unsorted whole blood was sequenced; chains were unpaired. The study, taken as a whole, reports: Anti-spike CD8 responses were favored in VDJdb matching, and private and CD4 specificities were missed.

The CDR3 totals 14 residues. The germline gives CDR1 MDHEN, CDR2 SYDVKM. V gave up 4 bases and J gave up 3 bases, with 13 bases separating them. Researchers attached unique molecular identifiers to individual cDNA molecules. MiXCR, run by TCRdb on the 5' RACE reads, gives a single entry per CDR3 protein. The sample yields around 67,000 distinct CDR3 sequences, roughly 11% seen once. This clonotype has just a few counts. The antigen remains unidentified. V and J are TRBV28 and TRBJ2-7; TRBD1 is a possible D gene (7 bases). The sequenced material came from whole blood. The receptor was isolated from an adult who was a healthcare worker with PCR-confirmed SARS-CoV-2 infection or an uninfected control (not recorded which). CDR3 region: CASSWRGLVYEQYF. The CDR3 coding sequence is TGTGCCAGCAGTTGGAGGGGGCTAGTCTACGAGCAGTACTTC.